These 12 T cell receptor beta chains were sequenced from one sample in a study of radiation and T cells in renal cell carcinoma. TCRdb's table, derived via immunoSEQ multiplex PCR, lists solely in-frame clones and lacks some. The sample records 15,000 to 20,000 clones, 50% to 70% being singletons. Treatment here: 15 Gy SBRT to primary tumor, nephrectomy 4 weeks later. The sequences come from tumor tissue, collected from a patient whose treatment included radiotherapy and nephrectomy. Every receptor here comes from a man aged 50 or older with renal cell carcinoma.

V is TRBV19 and J is TRBJ2-1; 7 nucleotides align to TRBD2. The CDR3 consists of 17 residues. V dropped 5 bases and J dropped 0; count of bases not matched to a gene: 10. Germline CDR1 and CDR2: LNHDA and SQIVND (reference sequence). CDR3 region: CASSAFRGGSSYNEQFF. The CDR3 DNA is TGTGCCAGTAGTGCCTTTAGGGGCGGGAGCTCCTACAATGAGCAGTTCTTC.

The rearrangement uses TRBV7-2 and TRBJ1-2; 8 nucleotides align to TRBD1. V shed 0 bases and J 8 bases; nucleotides not matched to a gene: 20. Per germline, CDR1 SGHTA and CDR2 FQGNSA. This CDR3 has 19 residues. Written as DNA, the CDR3 is TGTGCCAGCAGCTTAGCGGCTACGGGCCGAGGACAGGGTTTCGAAGGCTACACCTTC. Its translation is CASSLAATGRGQGFEGYTF.

This clone was counted at least ten times. For the CDR3, the DNA is TGTGCCACCAGCAAGCAGGTCCGAGACATCCCCTCTGGAAACACCATATATTTT. Amino acid sequence: CATSKQVRDIPSGNTIYF. The genes are TRBV15 and TRBJ1-3; no clear D gene. Per germline, CDR1 LNHNV and CDR2 YYDKDF (reference sequence). This CDR3 contains 18 residues. Trimming shortened V by 4 bases and J by 0 bases, and 19 bases separated the two germline ends.

This rearrangement joins TRBV7-9 to TRBJ1-5; 12 bases match TRBD1. CDR1 is SEHNR and CDR2 is FQNEAQ in the germline V gene (reference sequence). Trimming removed 3 bases from V and 8 bases from J; junction bases left unmatched: 5. This CDR3 is built from 15 residues. The CDR3 nucleotides read TGTGCCAGCAGCTTGGGACAGGGGGCGGGTGAGCCCCAGCATTTT. Its protein is CASSLGQGAGEPQHF.

The chain recombines TRBV7-6 with TRBJ1-1, with D tentatively TRBD1 (6 bases). Trimming removed 5 bases at V and 1 base at J, with 11 bases between. The germline V gene has CDR1 SGHVS and CDR2 FNYEAQ. The CDR3 has 14 amino acids. Here the CDR3 DNA reads TGTGCCAGCAGCATACGAGGGGGGAACACTGAAGCTTTCTTT. Translating it yields CASSIRGGNTEAFF.

The rearrangement uses TRBV7-9 and TRBJ2-5, with 12 bases matching TRBD2. CDR3 size: 14 residues. Germline loops: CDR1 SEHNR, CDR2 FQNEAQ (reference sequence). V trimming: 5 bases; J trimming: 6 bases; junction bases outside the gene matches: 4. This CDR3 is CASSPTSGGQTQYF. The CDR3 DNA follows: TGTGCCAGCAGCCCGACTAGCGGGGGTCAGACCCAGTACTTC.

The genes are TRBV6-6 and TRBJ1-2; D is ambiguous. Germline V gene data show CDR1 as MNHNY and CDR2 as SVGAGI (reference sequence). This CDR3 contains 13 residues. Trimming took off 8 bases at V and 6 bases at J, with 16 bases between the two ends. CDR3 region: CASQVEGKDGYTF. CDR3 DNA sequence: TGTGCCAGCCAAGTAGAGGGCAAGGATGGCTACACCTTC.

This sequence joins TRBV21-1 and TRBJ1-1. TRBV21-1 is described as a pseudogene. The CDR3 covers 14 residues. The CDR3 coding sequence is TGTGCCACCCCGAGAAGGACGAAATTTGGGACGGCTTTCTTT. Amino acids: CATPRRTKFGTAFF.

The chain has TRBV6-4 and TRBJ2-7; D is unclear. The CDR3 is 19 amino acids. From germline, CDR1 is MRHNA and CDR2 SNTAGT. The V and J ends lost 1 base and 4 bases respectively, with 26 bases between them. This CDR3 reads CASSDFPYNPSFCTYEQYF. CDR3 nucleotide sequence: TGTGCCAGCAGTGACTTTCCCTATAACCCCTCCTTCTGCACTTACGAGCAGTACTTC.

This clone was recorded a few times. The V gene is TRBV4-2, the J gene TRBJ1-5; possible D gene TRBD1, 6 bases. CDR1 is LGHNA, CDR2 YNFKEQ, per germline. The CDR3 covers 16 residues. Trimming took off 0 bases at V and 3 bases at J, with 12 bases between the two ends. The CDR3 region is CASSQDPRGNNQPQHF. In nucleotides, the CDR3 is TGTGCCAGCAGCCAAGATCCCAGGGGTAACAATCAGCCCCAGCATTTT.

J is TRBJ2-1 and V is TRBV19; D is undetermined. The CDR3 runs 16 residues. V was pared by 1 base and J by 4 bases, with 14 bases between. Germline V gives CDR1 LNHDA, CDR2 SQIVND (reference sequence). The CDR3 DNA reads TGTGCCAGTAGTATAGGCTACATCGCCGGGTACAATGAGCAGTTCTTC. It specifies CASSIGYIAGYNEQFF.

V gene TRBV7-2 combines with J gene TRBJ2-2; 11 bases align to TRBD2. The CDR3 has 18 amino acids. Unmatched junction bases numbered 8, after V lost 2 bases and J lost 3 bases. Germline V gene sequence: CDR1 SGHTA, CDR2 FQGNSA. CDR3 bases: TGTGCCAGCAGCTTATCATTAGCGGGAGGGCCTTACACCGGGGAGCTGTTTTTT. Amino acid sequence: CASSLSLAGGPYTGELFF.